The subject of this entry is one T cell receptor beta chain. It has no known antigen specificity. Base-call qualities are not available, and no considerably larger clone is one nucleotide away. Counted from cysteine to phenylalanine, this CDR3 has 18 amino acids. Only CDR3 DNA remains: 54 bases, in frame from the first base. At the junction V is shortened by 1 base and J by 1 base, with 16 bases in between. CDR1 and CDR2 (LGHNA, YSLEER) derive from the germline V gene. The record originates from a study of blood T cells in healthy people across ages (dated by TCRdb to the mid-2010s). Concerning the study at large: In model experiments, roughly one uniquely barcoded TCR beta cDNA molecule per two T cells was captured by template switching. Age-related changes in TCR beta repertoire diversity were measured in the study by deep sequencing normalized with unique cDNA molecular identifiers. Four age groups were formed from the donors: young (average approximately 15 years), middle-aged (more than 35), aged (around 62) and long-lived (less than 85). To avoid experimental bias, donors of different ages were spread randomly across the sequencing lanes. The study analyzed two additional independent replicas of 1 million unique cDNA reads from the same blood draw for two donors, one aged 18 to 30 and one aged 80 or older. General findings and caveats noted by the study authors: The percentage of naive T cells measured by flow cytometry correlated strongly with observed TCR beta diversity. Compared with the aged group, the long-lived group had more naive CD4+ T cells, fewer expanded clones and increased TCR diversity, a pattern suggesting age selection. As age increased, observed TCR beta diversity per million T cells dropped in a roughly linear way, and a significant reduction was already evident by age about 40. Donor CMV infection status was unknown, potentially confounding age-related changes in expanded clonotypes. Total diversity estimates from one million sequenced T cells were considered lower bounds and underestimates. Since profiling was done on bulk unsorted PBMCs, naive and antigen-experienced compartments could not be conclusively compared.

The approximately 41 donors, aged about 6 to 95 years, were systemically healthy Caucasian individuals from Russia. Each donor gave about 9.8 milliliters of peripheral blood, drawn into EDTA-treated Vacutainer tubes. PBMCs were isolated by Ficoll-Paque density-gradient centrifugation, with at least 6 million obtained per sample. Total RNA, at least 6 micrograms per sample, was extracted from PBMCs with Trizol reagent. For every donor, flow cytometry on a PBMC aliquot measured the percentage of naive CD45RAhigh/CD27high T cells. The library was produced with 5' RACE. The data were produced on an Illumina HiSeq 2500. A second PCR of roughly 7 to 11 cycles was performed with a sample-barcoded 5' primer and a J-beta primer mix. A template-switch 5' adaptor carrying 12 random nucleotides introduced a unique molecular identifier onto each TCR beta cDNA molecule. At least 3 million CDR3-containing paired-end reads were obtained from each sample. The Mint cDNA synthesis kit, primed by a TRBC-specific oligonucleotide, was used to synthesize first-strand cDNA from all RNA. After uracil-DNA glycosylase treatment, a first 18-cycle PCR used universal primers M1SS and BC2_uni_R on all cDNA. Per the source publication's procedure: For normalization, 1 million high-quality reads, each with a distinct molecular identifier, were randomly selected from each sample. Instead of being binned into consensus sequences, reads that shared molecular identifiers were thrown out. MiTCR, with a Q25 quality threshold and the strictest error-elimination algorithm, was used for CDR3 identification, clonotype clustering and error correction. A nonparametric unseen species model with Euler transformation was used to estimate a lower bound on total TCR beta diversity. TCRdb reworked the public reads: Q25 trimming with fastp, MiXCR clone assembly, productive beta chains retained. Each CDR3 protein appears once, grouped with its most common genes and DNA. The V and J calls and clone size are TCRdb's, not the authors'. The sample has about 1.1 million distinct CDR3 sequences on record, around two fifths of them singletons. The ten most abundant clones make up under 15% of the sample.

The sequence came from a man aged 18 to 35 in good health. What was sequenced was blood. The chain uses TRBV4-3 and TRBJ1-4; tentative D gene TRBD1, with 5 bases matching. For the CDR3, the sequence is CASSQAGTVGRTNEKLFF. The sequenced DNA: TGCGCCAGCAGCCAAGCCGGGACTGTGGGGCGAACTAATGAAAAACTGTTTTTT.